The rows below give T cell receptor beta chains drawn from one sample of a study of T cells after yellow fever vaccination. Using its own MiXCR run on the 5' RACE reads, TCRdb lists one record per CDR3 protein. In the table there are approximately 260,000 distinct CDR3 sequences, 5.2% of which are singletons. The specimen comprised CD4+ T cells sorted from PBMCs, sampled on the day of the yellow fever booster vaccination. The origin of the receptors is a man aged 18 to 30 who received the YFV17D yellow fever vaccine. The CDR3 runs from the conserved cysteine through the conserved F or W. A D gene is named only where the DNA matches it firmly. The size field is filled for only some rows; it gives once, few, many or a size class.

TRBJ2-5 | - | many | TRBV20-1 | CSPQPLSGARETQYF | TGCAGTCCGCAACCTTTGTCGGGGGCGAGGGAGACCCAGTACTTC
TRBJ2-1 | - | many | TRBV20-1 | CSARMTGRYNEQFF | TGCAGTGCTAGAATGACGGGGAGGTACAATGAGCAGTTCTTC
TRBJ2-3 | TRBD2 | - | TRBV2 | CASAGLAISADTQYF | TGTGCCAGTGCGGGACTAGCGATTAGTGCAGATACGCAGTATTTT
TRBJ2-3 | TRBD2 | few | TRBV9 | CASSAGRSGGDTQYF | TGTGCCAGCAGCGCCGGGAGGAGCGGGGGGGATACGCAGTATTTT
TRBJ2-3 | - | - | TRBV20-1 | CSASYTDTQYF | TGCAGTGCTAGTTACACAGATACGCAGTATTTT
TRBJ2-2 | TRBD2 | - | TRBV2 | CASSGLAGVSGELFF | TGTGCCAGCAGTGGACTAGCGGGGGTGTCCGGGGAGCTGTTTTTT
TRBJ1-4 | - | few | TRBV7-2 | CASSVEGGRNEKLFF | TGTGCCAGCAGCGTCGAGGGGGGTAGAAATGAAAAACTGTTTTTT
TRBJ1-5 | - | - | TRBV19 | CASSFGGTNQPQHF | TGTGCCAGTAGTTTCGGCGGGACGAATCAGCCCCAGCATTTT
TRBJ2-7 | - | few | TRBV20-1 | CSAPPGHNSYEQYF | TGCAGTGCACCACCGGGACACAACTCCTACGAGCAGTACTTC
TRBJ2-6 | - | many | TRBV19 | CASSIVSGSGANVLTF | TGTGCCAGTAGTATAGTAAGCGGCTCTGGGGCCAACGTCCTGACTTTC
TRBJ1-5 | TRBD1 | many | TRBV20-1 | CSADRGLGNQPQHF | TGCAGTGCCGACAGGGGGCTAGGAAATCAGCCCCAGCATTTT
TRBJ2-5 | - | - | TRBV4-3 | CASSHQQGIEKTQYF | TGCGCCAGCAGCCACCAACAGGGTATAGAAAAGACCCAGTACTTC
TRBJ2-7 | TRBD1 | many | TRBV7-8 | CASSLYRGSYEQYF | TGTGCCAGCAGCTTATACAGGGGCTCCTACGAGCAGTACTTC
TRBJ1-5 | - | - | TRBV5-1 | CASSLSGVGGNQPQHF | TGCGCCAGCAGCTTGTCAGGGGTTGGGGGCAATCAGCCCCAGCATTTT
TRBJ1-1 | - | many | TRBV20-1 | CSASQGNTEAFF | TGCAGTGCTAGCCAGGGGAACACTGAAGCTTTCTTT
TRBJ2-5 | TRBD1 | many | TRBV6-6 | CASSIQGAGETQYF | TGTGCCAGCAGTATACAGGGGGCGGGAGAGACCCAGTACTTC
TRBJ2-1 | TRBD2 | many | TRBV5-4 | CASSLRRGSTYNEQFF | TGTGCCAGCAGCTTGCGGCGGGGGTCAACCTACAATGAGCAGTTCTTC
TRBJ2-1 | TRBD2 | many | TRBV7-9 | CASSPGLAGGQRDNEQFF | TGTGCCAGCAGCCCAGGACTAGCGGGGGGGCAAAGGGACAATGAGCAGTTCTTC
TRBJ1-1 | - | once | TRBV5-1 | CASSLVAGSGTEAFF | TGCGCCAGCAGCTTGGTGGCGGGGTCGGGCACTGAAGCTTTCTTT
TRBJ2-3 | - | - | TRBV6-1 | CASSDIRRGTDTQYF | TGTGCCAGCAGCGACATCCGGAGGGGCACAGATACGCAGTATTTT
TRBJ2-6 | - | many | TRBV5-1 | CASNPQAYPNSGANVLTF | TGCGCCAGCAACCCTCAGGCCTATCCCAACTCTGGGGCCAACGTCCTGACTTTC
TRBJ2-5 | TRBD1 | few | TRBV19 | CASSMRTGGGETQYF | TGTGCCAGTAGTATGAGGACAGGGGGAGGCGAGACCCAGTACTTC
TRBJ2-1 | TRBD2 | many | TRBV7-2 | CASSPGTSGGADEQFF | TGTGCCAGCAGCCCAGGGACTAGCGGGGGGGCGGATGAGCAGTTCTTC
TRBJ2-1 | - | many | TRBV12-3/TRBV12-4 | CASSFYRTRDNEQFF | TGTGCCAGCAGTTTTTATCGCACCCGGGACAATGAGCAGTTCTTC
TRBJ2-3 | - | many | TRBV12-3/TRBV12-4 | CASSRQPGHRTDTQYF | TGTGCCAGCAGCCGCCAACCGGGACACCGGACAGATACGCAGTATTTT
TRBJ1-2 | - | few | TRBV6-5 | CASSYSTVTGYTF | TGTGCCAGCAGTTACTCGACAGTAACCGGCTACACCTTC
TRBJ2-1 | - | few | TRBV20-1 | CSAPSPPGNEQFF | TGCAGTGCTCCTTCACCCCCTGGGAATGAGCAGTTCTTC
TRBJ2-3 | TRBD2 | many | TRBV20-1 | CSAVRGLAGSQDTQYF | TGCAGTGCTGTCCGGGGACTAGCGGGGTCTCAGGATACGCAGTATTTT
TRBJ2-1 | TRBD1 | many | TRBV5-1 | CASSLGSTGGLSEQFF | TGCGCCAGCAGCTTAGGGTCGACAGGGGGGCTTTCTGAGCAGTTCTTC
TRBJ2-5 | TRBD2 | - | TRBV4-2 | CASSQVSGGLETQYF | TGTGCCAGCAGCCAAGTTTCGGGGGGGCTGGAGACCCAGTACTTC
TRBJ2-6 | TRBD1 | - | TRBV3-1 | CAVLGGKRGANVLTF | TGTGCCGTTCTAGGGGGCAAAAGAGGGGCCAACGTCCTGACTTTC
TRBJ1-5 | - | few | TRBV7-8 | CASSLGRGQGWSNQPQHF | TGTGCCAGCAGCTTAGGTCGCGGGCAGGGGTGGAGCAATCAGCCCCAGCATTTT
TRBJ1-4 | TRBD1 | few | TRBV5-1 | CASSGGQVPEKLFF | TGCGCCAGCAGCGGGGGACAGGTCCCTGAAAAACTGTTTTTT
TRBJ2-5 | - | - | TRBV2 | CASTTRSGRLETQYF | TGTGCCAGCACCACCCGCAGTGGGAGGCTGGAGACCCAGTACTTC
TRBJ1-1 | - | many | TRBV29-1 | CSVEGSLVNTEAFF | TGCAGCGTTGAAGGGAGTCTTGTGAACACTGAAGCTTTCTTT
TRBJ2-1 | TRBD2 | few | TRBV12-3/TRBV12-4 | CASSWRLAGDAMQFF | TGTGCCAGCAGTTGGCGACTAGCGGGGGACGCTATGCAGTTCTTC
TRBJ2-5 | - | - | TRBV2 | CASSDIGTGQETQYF | TGTGCCAGCAGTGACATCGGGACCGGGCAAGAGACCCAGTACTTC
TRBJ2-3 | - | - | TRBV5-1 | CASKSGGTGDTQYF | TGCGCCAGCAAATCAGGGGGGACTGGAGATACGCAGTATTTT
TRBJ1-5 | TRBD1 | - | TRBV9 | CASSVGTGGYQPQHF | TGTGCCAGCAGCGTAGGGACAGGGGGCTATCAGCCCCAGCATTTT
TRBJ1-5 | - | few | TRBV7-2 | CASSTDRSNQPQHF | TGTGCCAGCAGCACGGACAGAAGCAATCAGCCCCAGCATTTT
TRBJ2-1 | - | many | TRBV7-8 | CASRAGTGSYNEQFF | TGTGCCAGCAGAGCCGGGACTGGTTCCTACAATGAGCAGTTCTTC
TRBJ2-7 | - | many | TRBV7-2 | CASSPGGHEQYF | TGTGCCAGCAGCCCGGGTGGCCACGAGCAGTACTTC
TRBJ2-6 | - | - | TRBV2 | CASRAPAGANVLTF | TGTGCCAGCAGGGCGCCGGCTGGGGCCAACGTCCTGACTTTC
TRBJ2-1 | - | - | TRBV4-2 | CASSQDISGASYNEQFF | TGTGCCAGCAGCCAAGATATATCGGGGGCGAGCTACAATGAGCAGTTCTTC
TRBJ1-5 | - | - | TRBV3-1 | CASSQDGNSNQPQHF | TGTGCCAGCAGCCAAGACGGGAATAGCAATCAGCCCCAGCATTTT
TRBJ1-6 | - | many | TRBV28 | CASKLGPRVSPLHF | TGTGCCAGCAAGTTGGGCCCAAGGGTGTCACCCCTCCACTTT
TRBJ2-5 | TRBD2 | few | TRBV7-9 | CASSSRRGGGETQYF | TGTGCCAGCAGCTCCCGACGCGGGGGGGGAGAGACCCAGTACTTC
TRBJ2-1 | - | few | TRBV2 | CASSEQTTNYEQFF | TGTGCCAGCAGTGAACAGACCACTAATTATGAGCAGTTCTTC
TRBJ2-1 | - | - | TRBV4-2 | CASSQGGPIYNEQFF | TGTGCCAGCAGCCAAGGGGGCCCGATTTACAATGAGCAGTTCTTC
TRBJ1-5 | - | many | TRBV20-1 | CSARRGMRLNQPQHF | TGCAGTGCTAGACGGGGGATGCGGCTGAATCAGCCCCAGCATTTT
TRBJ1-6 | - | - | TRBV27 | CASSLVGQTWSSPLHF | TGTGCCAGCAGTCTAGTGGGACAAACTTGGTCCTCACCCCTCCACTTT
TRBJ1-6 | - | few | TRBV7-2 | CASSLLGASYNSPLHF | TGTGCCAGCAGCTTATTGGGGGCCTCCTATAATTCACCCCTCCACTTT
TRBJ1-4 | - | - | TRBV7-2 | CASSLIGGPNEKLFF | TGTGCCAGCAGCTTAATCGGGGGACCTAATGAAAAACTGTTTTTT
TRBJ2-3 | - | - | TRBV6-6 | CASSLGRGTTDTQYF | TGTGCCAGCAGTCTAGGCAGGGGTACGACAGATACGCAGTATTTT
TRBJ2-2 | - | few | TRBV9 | CASSVDSNTGELFF | TGTGCCAGCAGCGTAGATTCGAACACCGGGGAGCTGTTTTTT
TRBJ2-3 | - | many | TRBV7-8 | CASSLGGGATDTQYF | TGTGCCAGCAGCTTAGGCGGGGGCGCCACAGATACGCAGTATTTT